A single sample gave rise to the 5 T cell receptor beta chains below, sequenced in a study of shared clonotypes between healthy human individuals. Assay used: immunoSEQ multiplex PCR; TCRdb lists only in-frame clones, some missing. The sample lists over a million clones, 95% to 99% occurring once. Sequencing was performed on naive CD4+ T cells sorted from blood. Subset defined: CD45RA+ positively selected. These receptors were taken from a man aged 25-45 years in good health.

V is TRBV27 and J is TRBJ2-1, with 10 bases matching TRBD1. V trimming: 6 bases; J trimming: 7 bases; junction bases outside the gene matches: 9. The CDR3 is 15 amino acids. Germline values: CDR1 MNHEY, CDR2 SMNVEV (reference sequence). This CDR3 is CASSRDRGGYNEQFF. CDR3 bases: TGTGCCAGCAGCCGGGACAGGGGCGGGTATAATGAGCAGTTCTTC.

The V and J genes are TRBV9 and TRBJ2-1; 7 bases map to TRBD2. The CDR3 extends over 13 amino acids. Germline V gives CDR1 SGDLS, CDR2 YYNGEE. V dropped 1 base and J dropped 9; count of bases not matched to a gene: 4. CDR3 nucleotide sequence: TGTGCCAGCAGCGTAAGGGACTATGTTGAGCAGTTCTTC. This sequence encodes CASSVRDYVEQFF.

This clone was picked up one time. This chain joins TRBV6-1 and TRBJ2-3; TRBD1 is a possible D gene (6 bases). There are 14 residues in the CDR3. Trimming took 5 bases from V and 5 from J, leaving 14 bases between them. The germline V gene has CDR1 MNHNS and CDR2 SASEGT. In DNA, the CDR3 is TGTGCCAGCAGTTTATTAGGACAGCAAGATACGCAGTATTTT. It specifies CASSLLGQQDTQYF.

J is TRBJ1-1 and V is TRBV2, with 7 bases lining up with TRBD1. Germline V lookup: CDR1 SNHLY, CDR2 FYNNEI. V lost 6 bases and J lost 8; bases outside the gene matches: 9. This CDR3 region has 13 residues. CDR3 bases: TGTGCCAGCAGAGGAGAACAGGGGACAGAAGCTTTCTTT. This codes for CASRGEQGTEAFF. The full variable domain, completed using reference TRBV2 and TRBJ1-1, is EPEVTQTPSHQVTQMGQEVILRCVPISNHLYFYWYRQILGQKVEFLVSFYNNEISEKSEIFDDQFSVERPDGSNFTLKIRSTKLEDSAMYFCASRGEQGTEAFFGQGTRLTVV.

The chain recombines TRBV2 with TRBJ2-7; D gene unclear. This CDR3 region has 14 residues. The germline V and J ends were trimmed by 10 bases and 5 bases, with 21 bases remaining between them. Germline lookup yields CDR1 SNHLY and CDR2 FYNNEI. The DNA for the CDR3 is TGTGCCACCCTTGCGCCGGCTACGCTCCACGAGCAGTACTTC. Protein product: CATLAPATLHEQYF.